The entry below describes one T cell receptor (beta chain). Its antigen is unknown. The entry originates in a study of T cell repertoires in cytomegalovirus infection. This CDR3 has 18 residues. Trimming removed 6 bases from V and 2 bases from J; junction bases left unmatched: 15. Germline CDR1 and CDR2: LGHNA and YNFKEQ. TCRdb redid the calling of the reads with MiXCR, one entry per CDR3 protein. This sample has over 45,000 distinct CDR3 sequences; 20% to 25% occur once, and the top ten carry around 27%. The TCR comes from a human donor in good health (CMV status not recorded). Some clones in this sample may be carry-over from other donors' samples. This sample comprised CD8+ T cells from cultured PBMCs, obtained from culture after CMV antigen stimulation. V and J are TRBV4-2 and TRBJ2-5; TRBD2 agrees at 10 bases. The CDR3, as DNA: TGTGCCAGCAGTCCGACAGGGGTAGTAGCGGGGGGTCAAGAGACCCAGTACTTC. Encoded protein: CASSPTGVVAGGQETQYF.